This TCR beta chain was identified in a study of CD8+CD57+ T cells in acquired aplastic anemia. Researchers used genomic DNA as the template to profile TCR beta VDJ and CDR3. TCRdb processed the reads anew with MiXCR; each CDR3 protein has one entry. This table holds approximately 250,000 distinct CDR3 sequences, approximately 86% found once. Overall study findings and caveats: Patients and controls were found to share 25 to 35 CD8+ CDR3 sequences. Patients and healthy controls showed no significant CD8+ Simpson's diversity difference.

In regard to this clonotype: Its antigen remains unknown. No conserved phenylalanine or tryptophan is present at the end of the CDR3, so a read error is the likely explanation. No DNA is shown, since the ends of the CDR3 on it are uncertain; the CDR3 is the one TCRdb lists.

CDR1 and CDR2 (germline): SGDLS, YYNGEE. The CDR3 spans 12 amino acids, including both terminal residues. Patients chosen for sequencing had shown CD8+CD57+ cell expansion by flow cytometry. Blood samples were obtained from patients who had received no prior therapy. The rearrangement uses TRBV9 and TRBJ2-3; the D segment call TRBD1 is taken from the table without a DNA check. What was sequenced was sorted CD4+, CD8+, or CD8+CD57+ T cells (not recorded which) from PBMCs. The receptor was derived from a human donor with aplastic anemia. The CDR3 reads CASSEWSTDNTG.